These T cell receptor beta chains were read from a single sample in a study of T cells in Graves' hyperthyroidism and ophthalmopathy. TCRdb redid the calling of the multiplex PCR reads with MiXCR, one entry per CDR3 protein. The sample records about 640,000 distinct CDR3 sequences, about 20% being singletons. Sequenced material: blood. The receptor source for this set is a man aged 30 to 39 with Graves' ophthalmopathy. Both conserved end residues are part of each CDR3. A D gene is named only where the DNA matches it firmly.

v_call	j_call	d_call	cdr3_aa
TRBV9	TRBJ2-2	NA	CASADQGSTGELFF
TRBV7-2	TRBJ2-4	NA	CASSPEVGSDIQYF
TRBV9	TRBJ2-1	NA	CASSPDWSNEQFF
TRBV4-3	TRBJ2-1	TRBD2	CASSLFGTSFNEQFF
TRBV4-1	TRBJ1-5	TRBD1	CASSPTGVNQPQHF
TRBV24-1	TRBJ2-7	NA	CATSDPFGGPEQYF
TRBV4-3	TRBJ2-5	NA	CASSQDWSNQETQYF
TRBV7-8	TRBJ2-1	TRBD2	CASSLVTSGGNEQFF
TRBV29-1	TRBJ2-3	TRBD1	CSVEFRQGGQDTQYF
TRBV5-1	TRBJ1-6	TRBD1	CASSLSGQGRSPLHF
TRBV5-5	TRBJ2-5	NA	CASSLAKGEETQYF
TRBV27	TRBJ2-7	TRBD2	CASSLIGGFDEQYF
TRBV7-9	TRBJ2-7	TRBD1	CASSFFDGGRGQAYERYF
TRBV3-1	TRBJ2-2	NA	CASSQAGAGELFF
TRBV3-1	TRBJ2-7	TRBD2	CASRSGTSGPGPYEQYF
TRBV4-1	TRBJ2-5	TRBD2	CASSQALSGKQETQYF
TRBV25-1	TRBJ1-1	NA	CASSVAGPNTEAFF
TRBV19	TRBJ2-2	TRBD1	CASGTGGLGELFF
TRBV6-9	TRBJ1-2	NA	CASSWARAEGYTF
TRBV28	TRBJ2-3	TRBD2	CASSYPPSGIRTDTQYF
TRBV28	TRBJ2-1	TRBD1	CASRPGQPYNEQFF
TRBV12-3/TRBV12-4	TRBJ2-3	TRBD2	CASSLDSGRVADTQYF
TRBV20-1	TRBJ2-7	NA	CSASAWDISYEQYF
TRBV7-2	TRBJ2-7	TRBD1	CASSQTGLGSYEQYF
TRBV2	TRBJ2-7	NA	CASSPQKGVYEQYF
TRBV14	TRBJ2-1	NA	CASSQEQAGWDEQFF
TRBV3-1	TRBJ1-6	NA	CASSRSPGVSPLHF
TRBV2	TRBJ2-4	TRBD2	CASSDRGPGLAGDNIQYF
TRBV29-1	TRBJ2-4	TRBD1	CSVEGRGREKRAKNIQYF
TRBV4-3	TRBJ2-7	NA	CARRESSYEQYF
TRBV15	TRBJ1-5	NA	CATSRDQAGTQPQHF
TRBV28	TRBJ1-3	NA	CASSLKRSSGNTIYF
TRBV5-1	TRBJ2-3	NA	CASSSGIDTQYF
TRBV28	TRBJ2-7	NA	CASSPRTSSYEQYF
TRBV10-2	TRBJ1-1	NA	CASREQGNTEAFF
TRBV18	TRBJ1-2	NA	CASSLGDSAYGYTF
TRBV4-1	TRBJ2-2	NA	CASSQNSGNTGELLF
TRBV10-2	TRBJ2-3	TRBD2	CASRPLAASTDTQYF
TRBV7-3	TRBJ2-7	TRBD2	CASSLTSGRNYEQYF
TRBV4-3	TRBJ2-2	NA	CASSQDKGGQTGELFF
TRBV4-1	TRBJ2-7	NA	CASSQEGALTYEQYF
TRBV29-1	TRBJ1-2	NA	CSAGVRDGYTF
TRBV18	TRBJ1-1	NA	CASSPGGFTEAFF
TRBV14	TRBJ1-2	TRBD1	CASSRSTGVNYGYTF
TRBV28	TRBJ2-5	TRBD2	CASSSRLAGAGETQYF
TRBV5-1	TRBJ2-5	NA	CASKKGPQETQYF
TRBV14	TRBJ1-1	NA	CASSRGVTEAFF
TRBV28	TRBJ2-3	TRBD2	CASSPPTSGSSTDTQYF
TRBV10-3	TRBJ1-1	TRBD1	CAIKADRGNTEAFF
TRBV29-1	TRBJ1-1	NA	CSVMLQEGTEAFF
TRBV27	TRBJ1-1	TRBD1	CASRSDRGAEAFF
TRBV5-1	TRBJ1-1	TRBD1	CASTGTVGRTEAFF
TRBV9	TRBJ1-5	TRBD1	CASSVGTGGFQPQHF
TRBV28	TRBJ2-7	TRBD1	CASGDRVTLLREQYF
TRBV28	TRBJ2-7	TRBD1	CASSFEGALTYEQYF
TRBV13	TRBJ1-2	NA	CASSSNRDRSNYGYTF
TRBV19	TRBJ2-2	NA	CASPSPAGELFF
TRBV7-9	TRBJ1-2	NA	CASSLDQGDYTF
TRBV27	TRBJ1-6	NA	CASSFGTGLLSLHF